This TCR beta chain was sequenced in a study of OX40 agonist ivuxolimab in advanced cancers. Repertoires were generated with immunoSEQ multiplex PCR, while TCRdb's copy carries only in-frame clones and drops some. This table has nearly 35,000 clones, 92% appearing once. The CDR3 has 14 residues. Trimming pared 3 bases from V and 3 bases from J, leaving 13 bases between. Per germline, CDR1 SGDLS and CDR2 YYNGEE. The sequences come from CD4+ or CD8+ T cells sorted from blood, collected in a trial of the OX40 agonist ivuxolimab. The gene calls are TRBV9 and TRBJ2-7; the D gene is possibly TRBD1 (5 bases). The receptor was derived from an adult with an advanced solid tumor such as melanoma, head and neck, liver or kidney cancer. CDR3 DNA: TGTGCCAGCAGCGCCTCATTCAGGGACTACGAGCAGTACTTC. Protein product: CASSASFRDYEQYF.